This passage covers 14 T cell receptor beta chains from one sample sequenced in a study of T cell changes during pregnancy in multiple sclerosis (dated 2019 in TCRdb). Preparation of the library involved the immunoSEQ multiplex PCR assay. As stored in TCRdb, this immuneACCESS dataset retains in-frame rearrangements with V and J assigned. A fraction of the clones does not appear; measured against another copy, unresolved V genes explain less than half of the discrepancy, and the remainder lacks a known reason. In all, the sample holds 75,000 to 100,000 clones, and about nine tenths of those were seen once. The ten largest clones add up to roughly 0.79% of the sample. Material: peripheral blood, obtained in the second trimester of pregnancy. Every receptor here comes from a female donor in good health, enrolled as a control in a pregnancy study.

The gene calls are TRBV18 and TRBJ1-3, with 11 bases matching TRBD1. Germline V gene lookup returns CDR1 KGHSH and CDR2 LQKENI. V lost 3 bases, J lost 0 bases, and 1 base stayed unmatched. The CDR3 is 16 amino acids. CDR3 loop: CASSPGTGGSGNTIYF. The CDR3 nucleotides read TGTGCCAGCTCACCCGGGACAGGGGGCTCTGGAAACACCATATATTTT.

The chain recombines TRBV28 with TRBJ1-1; D gene uncertain. The germline CDR1 and CDR2 sequences are MDHEN and SYDVKM. V was cut by 7 bases and J by 1 base, with 10 bases left in between. The CDR3 extends over 13 amino acids. This CDR3 reads CASTTSPNTEAFF. CDR3 bases: TGTGCCAGCACCACTTCACCGAACACTGAAGCTTTCTTT.

This clone was detected only once. The CDR3 spells CASSQGGAEQYF. In DNA, the CDR3 is TGTGCCAGCAGCCAAGGGGGAGCCGAGCAGTACTTC. J is TRBJ2-7 and V is TRBV4-2, with a weak D call TRBD2 (5 bases). The CDR3 runs 12 residues. The ends were cut back, 1 base at V and 6 bases at J, with 7 bases in the middle. Per germline, CDR1 LGHNA and CDR2 YNFKEQ.

This clone was counted once. The rearrangement uses TRBV7-2 and TRBJ2-2, with 15 bases matching TRBD2. The trim removed 5 bases at V and 4 bases at J, leaving 8 bases unmatched. The CDR3 length is 18 residues. CDR1 is SGHTA and CDR2 is FQGNSA in the germline V gene. Here the CDR3 DNA reads TGTGCCAGCAGCCCGCCTGGACTAGCGGGGGGGAGCACCGGGGAGCTGTTTTTT. Encoded protein: CASSPPGLAGGSTGELFF.

The rearrangement uses TRBV7-9 and TRBJ1-2, with unresolved D. Deletions cut 4 bases from V and 5 bases from J, with 5 bases between. The CDR3 contains 11 residues. The germline V gene encodes CDR1 SEHNR and CDR2 FQNEAQ (reference sequence). CDR3 nucleotides: TGTGCCAGCAGCTACAGTTATGGCTACACCTTC. It specifies CASSYSYGYTF.

The gene calls are TRBV30 and TRBJ1-2, with 7 bases that match TRBD1. The J segment lost 8 bases and the V segment lost 0 bases, leaving 9 bases of the junction unmatched. The CDR3 runs 14 residues. Germline V gene sequence: CDR1 GTSNPN, CDR2 SVGIG (reference sequence). CDR3 region: CAWSVQYRGRGYTF. As DNA, the CDR3 is TGTGCCTGGAGTGTACAGTACAGGGGCAGAGGCTACACCTTC.

This chain links TRBV15 with TRBJ2-2; 11 bases align to TRBD1. The CDR3 loop spans 16 amino acids. Trimming at V came to 5 bases and at J to 7 bases, leaving 9 bases not matched to a gene. The germline V gene has CDR1 LNHNV and CDR2 YYDKDF (reference sequence). Written as DNA, the CDR3 is TGTGCCACCAGCCACATAGGACAGGGGGCAAGCGGGGAGCTGTTTTTT. As protein: CATSHIGQGASGELFF.

CDR3 protein: CASSLDSLSNGYTF. The CDR3 nucleotides are TGTGCCAGCAGCTTAGACAGTTTGAGTAATGGCTACACCTTC. The chain recombines TRBV7-9 with TRBJ1-2; D remains unclear. From germline, CDR1 is SEHNR and CDR2 FQNEAQ (reference sequence). The CDR3 extends over 14 amino acids. V lost 1 base and J 6 bases, leaving 12 bases between the germline ends. Full variable domain (remainder filled in from reference TRBV7-9 and TRBJ1-2): DTGVSQNPRHKITKRGQNVTFRCDPISEHNRLYWYRQTLGQGPEFLTYFQNEAQLEKSRLLSDRFSAERPKGSFSTLEIQRTEQGDSAMYLCASSLDSLSNGYTFGSGTRLTVV.

This rearrangement joins TRBV4-1 to TRBJ1-2, with 8 bases lining up with TRBD1. The germline gives CDR1 MGHRA, CDR2 YSYEKL. This CDR3 is 19 amino acids long. With 0 bases clipped from V and 4 bases from J, the junction kept 16 bases outside the gene matches. CDR3 amino acids: CASSQDLRTGYPQGYGYTF. CDR3 bases: TGCGCCAGCAGCCAAGATCTGCGGACAGGGTACCCCCAGGGCTATGGCTACACCTTC.

V and J are TRBV18 and TRBJ2-1; TRBD1 might be the D (6 bases). V was trimmed by 1 base and J by 7 bases, leaving 11 bases between them. The CDR3 extends over 14 amino acids. Germline loops: CDR1 KGHSH, CDR2 LQKENI. The CDR3 DNA is TGTGCCAGCTCACCACGTGGGGGCGGGAATGAGCAGTTCTTC. Encoded protein: CASSPRGGGNEQFF.

J is TRBJ1-1 and V is TRBV5-1, with TRBD1 matching over 10 bases. V shed 4 bases, J shed 5 bases, and the junction held 8 bases outside the gene matches. Germline CDR1 reads SGHRS; CDR2 reads YFSETQ. CDR3 length: 15 amino acids. The CDR3 nucleotides are TGCGCCAGCAGCCCGGGGACAGGGGCTGGGACTGAAGCTTTCTTT. This sequence encodes CASSPGTGAGTEAFF.

The rearrangement uses TRBV19 and TRBJ1-6; 10 nucleotides agree with TRBD1. The CDR3 runs to 15 residues. Trimming at V came to 7 bases and at J to 5 bases, leaving 5 bases not matched to a gene. Germline V lookup: CDR1 LNHDA, CDR2 SQIVND (reference sequence). The CDR3 is CASTRQGANNSPLHF. CDR3 DNA: TGTGCCAGTACCAGACAGGGGGCGAATAATTCACCCCTCCACTTT.

The chain recombines TRBV28 with TRBJ1-2; TRBD1 aligns across 8 bases. Germline assignment: CDR1 MDHEN and CDR2 SYDVKM. V gave up 7 bases and J gave up 6 bases; unmatched junction bases: 10. The CDR3 sequence is 14 residues long. CDR3 coding DNA: TGTGCCAGCACCATACTAACAGGGGGAGATGGCTACACCTTC. Translating gives CASTILTGGDGYTF.

The chain recombines TRBV6-1 with TRBJ2-3; TRBD2 agrees at 11 bases. Germline assignment: CDR1 MNHNS and CDR2 SASEGT. The CDR3 loop spans 18 amino acids. Losses at the gene ends were 1 base for V and 3 bases for J; bases not matched to a gene: 9. The DNA of the CDR3 is TGTGCCAGCAGTGAAGACCCCCGTCCTAGCGGGAGGACAGATACGCAGTATTTT. Its protein product is CASSEDPRPSGRTDTQYF.